Listed below are T cell receptor beta chains from one sample, sequenced in a study of T cell responses to AZD1222 COVID-19 vaccine. Profiled with immunoSEQ multiplex PCR; TCRdb holds only in-frame clones, not every one. The sample holds tens of thousands of clones, about 89% seen once. Sequencing was performed on peripheral blood, taken 28 days after the second AZD1222 dose. These receptor sequences come from an adult who received the AZD1222 COVID-19 vaccine. CDR3s leave out the opening cysteine and the closing phenylalanine or tryptophan. Each record gives: V gene, CDR3 protein.

V: TRBV24-1; CDR3: ATPQGRGQETQY
V: TRBV9; CDR3: ASSVTGLAGAGELF
V: TRBV6-1; CDR3: ASSEAGPNQPQH
V: TRBV5-5; CDR3: ASSGERARGPPGANVLT
V: TRBV5-4; CDR3: ASSQTSASTDTQY
V: TRBV14; CDR3: ASSQFRGWNYGYT
V: TRBV7-2; CDR3: ASSPRGRTLGDEQY
V: TRBV2; CDR3: ASSPRAGGQNTEAF
V: TRBV28; CDR3: ASSLSNEKLF
V: TRBV7-9; CDR3: ASPRGVGTDTQY
V: TRBV30; CDR3: AWTTQVGGGSEQF
V: TRBV6-5; CDR3: ASLGTGSLDTQY
V: TRBV6-2/TRBV6-3; CDR3: ASSQQGADTGELF
V: TRBV30; CDR3: AWSPPPSYGYT
V: TRBV7-2; CDR3: ASRSRGPTGEHEQY
V: TRBV30; CDR3: AWSVEPANTGELF
V: TRBV19; CDR3: ASRPYRTYSNQPQH
V: TRBV5-1; CDR3: ASSFRQGVGEQY
V: TRBV19; CDR3: ASRLPDRDYGYT
V: TRBV6-6; CDR3: ASSSSGGYEQY
V: TRBV5-1; CDR3: ASSLEGQENTEAF
V: TRBV2; CDR3: ASSDNSFAYEQY
V: TRBV30; CDR3: AWSTTPQGLGELF
V: TRBV12-3/TRBV12-4; CDR3: AIRQGSGTEAF
V: TRBV13; CDR3: ASSPSSGRGLGETQY
V: TRBV29-1; CDR3: SVRPGTPGSASSYEQY
V: TRBV5-1; CDR3: ASRPDRGPNTGELF
V: TRBV29-1; CDR3: SEHTSGTDTQY
V: TRBV6-6; CDR3: ASATGGLSTGNTIY
V: TRBV24-1; CDR3: ASRRGGSYEQY
V: TRBV19; CDR3: ASRKNDYAGEQF
V: TRBV11-2; CDR3: ASSRRTEAF
V: TRBV5-1; CDR3: ASSLGIDHNTGELF
V: TRBV7-9; CDR3: ASSLVRGSYEQY
V: TRBV18; CDR3: ASSPGSEAF
V: TRBV5-4; CDR3: ASSLDKEQPQH
V: TRBV10-3; CDR3: AISEGGRTNTGELF
V: TRBV19; CDR3: ASSNMGSLSTEAF
V: TRBV5-6; CDR3: ASSLGGQGYSPLH
V: TRBV18; CDR3: ASSPLGNSGNTIY
V: TRBV10-3; CDR3: AISRAGELYGYT
V: TRBV19; CDR3: ASSKGFLRRETQY
V: TRBV15; CDR3: ATSRVGGYTDTQY
V: TRBV6-5; CDR3: ASSYTGTTTYNEQF
V: TRBV5-6; CDR3: ASSFGNSWQF
V: TRBV5-1; CDR3: ASSFDGFNQPQH
V: TRBV5-5; CDR3: ASSWIQGAVDGELF
V: TRBV6-5; CDR3: ASSWDRSYEQY
V: TRBV20-1; CDR3: SAWVESGYT
V: TRBV6-5; CDR3: ASSQLRNTGELF
V: TRBV11-3; CDR3: ASSLLSQTEAF
V: TRBV24-1; CDR3: ATSDNGQGDTGELF